This TCR beta chain emerged from a study of T cell responses to AZD1222 COVID-19 vaccine. Regarding the study as a whole: Compared with day 0, the breadth and depth of the Spike-specific TCR repertoire rose significantly after two doses of AZD1222. Clonal diversity may have been underestimated, and the donors were mostly white British, with more females than males.

This CDR3 contains 13 residues. V lost 1 base and J lost 4, with 7 bases in between. Germline V CDR1 and CDR2: SGHTA, FQGNSA. This clone was seen a single time. Antigen unknown. Clones were sequenced by immunoSEQ multiplex PCR, and TCRdb holds only the in-frame ones, with some missing. The table includes 25,000 to 30,000 clones, about nine tenths detected once. The chain recombines TRBV7-2 with TRBJ1-2; unclear D gene. The receptor comes from an adult in good health. The sample in question was peripheral blood, obtained on day 0 of AZD1222 vaccination. CDR3 amino acids: CASSLEGGYGYTF. CDR3 DNA sequence: TGTGCCAGCAGCTTAGAGGGAGGCTATGGCTACACCTTC.